The TCR beta chain under discussion was sequenced for a study of Ad26.COV2.S vaccination and SARS-CoV-2 variants. General study findings and limits: Assessments of TCR breadth and depth may have underestimated the total T cell responses. Marked by substantial breadth, spike-specific CD8+ and CD4+ T cell responses were reportedly seen after vaccination. Comparable non-spike TCR breadth was observed in vaccine and placebo recipients.

The repertoire was sequenced with immunoSEQ multiplex PCR; TCRdb's copy has only in-frame clones and lacks some. The sample carries about 98,000 clones, around 82% recorded once. This clone has just a few counts. Its specificity is not known. The CDR3 is 13 residues long. Trimming left V 6 bases short and J 1 base short, with 9 bases between. The germline gives CDR1 LGHNT, CDR2 FRNRAP. The chain combines TRBV12-5 with TRBJ1-1; a weak D match, TRBD1 (5 bases). The receptor was isolated from a human donor who had recovered from COVID-19. The sequencing used peripheral blood, collected after recovery from COVID-19. The CDR3 is CASGLRENTEAFF. In nucleotides, the CDR3 is TGTGCTAGTGGCCTCAGGGAGAACACTGAAGCTTTCTTT. Complete variable domain (other parts from reference TRBV12-5 and TRBJ1-1): DARVTQTPRHKVTEMGQEVTMRCQPILGHNTVFWYRQTMMQGLELLAYFRNRAPLDDSGMPKDRFSAEMPDATLATLKIQPSEPRDSAVYFCASGLRENTEAFFGQGTRLTVV.